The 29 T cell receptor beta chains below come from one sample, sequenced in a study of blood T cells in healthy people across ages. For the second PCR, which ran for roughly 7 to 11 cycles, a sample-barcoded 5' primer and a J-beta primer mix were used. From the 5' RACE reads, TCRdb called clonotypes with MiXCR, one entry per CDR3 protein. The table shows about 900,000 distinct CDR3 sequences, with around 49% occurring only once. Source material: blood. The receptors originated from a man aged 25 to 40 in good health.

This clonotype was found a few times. The CDR3 here is CASSPKENYGYTF. CDR3 in DNA: TGTGCCAGCTCGCCCAAAGAGAACTATGGCTACACCTTC. The J gene is TRBJ1-2, the V gene TRBV18; D is unresolved. Germline V CDR1 and CDR2: KGHSH, LQKENI. CDR3 length: 13 amino acids. With 6 bases removed from V and 2 bases from J, the gap between germline ends came to 10 bases.

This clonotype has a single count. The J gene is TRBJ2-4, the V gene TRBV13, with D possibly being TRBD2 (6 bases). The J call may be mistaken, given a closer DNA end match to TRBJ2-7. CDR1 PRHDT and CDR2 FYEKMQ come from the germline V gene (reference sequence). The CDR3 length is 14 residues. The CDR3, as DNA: TGTGCCAGCAGCTTATATGCGGGACCCTACGAGCAGTACTTC. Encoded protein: CASSLYAGPYEQYF.

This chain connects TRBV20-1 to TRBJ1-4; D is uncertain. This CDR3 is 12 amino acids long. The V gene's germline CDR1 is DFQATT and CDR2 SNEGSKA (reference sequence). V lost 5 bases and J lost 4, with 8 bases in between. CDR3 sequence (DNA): TGCAGTGCTTCCGACGGTAATGAAAAACTGTTTTTT. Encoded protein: CSASDGNEKLFF.

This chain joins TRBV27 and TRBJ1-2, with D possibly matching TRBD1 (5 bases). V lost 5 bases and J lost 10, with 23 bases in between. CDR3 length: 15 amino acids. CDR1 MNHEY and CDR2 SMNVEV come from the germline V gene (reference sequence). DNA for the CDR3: TGTGCCAGCAGTCCTCTTACGGCCGGGGGGAGGGTCTACACCTTC. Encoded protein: CASSPLTAGGRVYTF.

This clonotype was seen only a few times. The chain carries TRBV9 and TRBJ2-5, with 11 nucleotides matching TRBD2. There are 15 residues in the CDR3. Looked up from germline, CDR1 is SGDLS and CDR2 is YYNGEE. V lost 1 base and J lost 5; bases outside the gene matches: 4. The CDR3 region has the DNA TGTGCCAGCAGCGTACTAGCGGGGGGTGGGGAGACCCAGTACTTC. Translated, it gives CASSVLAGGGETQYF.

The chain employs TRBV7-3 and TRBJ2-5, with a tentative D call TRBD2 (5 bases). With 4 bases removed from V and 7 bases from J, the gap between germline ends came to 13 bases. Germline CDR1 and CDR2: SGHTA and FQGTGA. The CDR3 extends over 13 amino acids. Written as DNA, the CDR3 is TGTGCCAGCAGCTCAGACGGAGGAGGGACCCAGTACTTC. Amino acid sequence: CASSSDGGGTQYF. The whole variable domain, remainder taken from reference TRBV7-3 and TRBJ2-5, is GAGVSQTPSNKVTEKGKYVELRCDPISGHTALYWYRQSLGQGPEFLIYFQGTGAADDSGLPNDRFFAVRPEGSVSTLKIQRTERGDSAVYLCASSSDGGGTQYFGPGTRLLVL.

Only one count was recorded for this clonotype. The CDR3 region is CASSPGTDPNEQFF. CDR3 DNA sequence: TGTGCCAGCTCACCAGGGACAGACCCCAATGAGCAGTTCTTC. The chain uses TRBV18 and TRBJ2-1, with 7 bases aligning to TRBD1. CDR3 length: 14 amino acids. V lost 2 bases, J lost 6 bases, and 4 bases stayed unmatched. Germline values: CDR1 KGHSH, CDR2 LQKENI.

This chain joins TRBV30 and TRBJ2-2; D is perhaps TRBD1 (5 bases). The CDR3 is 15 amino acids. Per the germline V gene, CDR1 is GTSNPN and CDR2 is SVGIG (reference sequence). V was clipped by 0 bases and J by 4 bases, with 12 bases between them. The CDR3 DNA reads TGTGCCTGGAGTGTAGGGGCGATGGTCACCGGGGAGCTGTTTTTT. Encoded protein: CAWSVGAMVTGELFF.

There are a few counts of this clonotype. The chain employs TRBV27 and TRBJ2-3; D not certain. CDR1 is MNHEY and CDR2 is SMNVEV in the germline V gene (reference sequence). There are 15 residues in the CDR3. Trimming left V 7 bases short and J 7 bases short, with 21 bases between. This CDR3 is CASKYDISAGNTQYF. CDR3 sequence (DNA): TGTGCCAGCAAGTACGACATCTCTGCCGGAAATACGCAGTATTTT.

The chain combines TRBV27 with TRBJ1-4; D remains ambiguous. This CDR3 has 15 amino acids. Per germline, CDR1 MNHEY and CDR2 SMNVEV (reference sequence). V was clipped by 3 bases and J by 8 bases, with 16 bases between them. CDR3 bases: TGTGCCAGCAGTTTGTACTCCCTACGGAGGGAAAAACTGTTTTTT. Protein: CASSLYSLRREKLFF.

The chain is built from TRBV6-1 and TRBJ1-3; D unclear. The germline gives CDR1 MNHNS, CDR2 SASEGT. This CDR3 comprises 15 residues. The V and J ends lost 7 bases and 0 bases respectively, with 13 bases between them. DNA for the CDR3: TGTGCCAGCACCCCGGATCCAGGCTCTGGAAACACCATATATTTT. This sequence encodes CASTPDPGSGNTIYF.

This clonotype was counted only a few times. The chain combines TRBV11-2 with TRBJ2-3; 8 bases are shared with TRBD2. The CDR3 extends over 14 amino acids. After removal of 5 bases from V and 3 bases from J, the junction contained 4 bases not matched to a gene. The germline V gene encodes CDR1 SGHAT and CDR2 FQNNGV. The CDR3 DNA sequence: TGTGCCAGCAGCGCCGGACTAGCAACAGATACGCAGTATTTT. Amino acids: CASSAGLATDTQYF. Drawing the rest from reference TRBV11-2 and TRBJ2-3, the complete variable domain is EAGVAQSPRYKIIEKRQSVAFWCNPISGHATLYWYQQILGQGPKLLIQFQNNGVVDDSQLPKDRFSAERLKGVDSTLKIQPAKLEDSAVYLCASSAGLATDTQYFGPGTRLTVL.

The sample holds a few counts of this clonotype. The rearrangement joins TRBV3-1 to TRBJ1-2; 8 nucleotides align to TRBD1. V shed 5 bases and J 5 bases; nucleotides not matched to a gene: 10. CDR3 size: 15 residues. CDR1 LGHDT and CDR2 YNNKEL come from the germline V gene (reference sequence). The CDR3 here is CASSSSGTGEYGYTF. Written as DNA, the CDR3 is TGTGCCAGCAGCTCCTCCGGGACAGGAGAATATGGCTACACCTTC.

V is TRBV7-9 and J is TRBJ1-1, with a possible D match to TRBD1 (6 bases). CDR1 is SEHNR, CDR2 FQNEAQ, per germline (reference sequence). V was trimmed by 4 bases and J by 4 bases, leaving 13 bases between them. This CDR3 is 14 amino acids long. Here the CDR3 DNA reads TGTGCCAGCAGCTCTAACAGGGAGGGCACTGAAGCTTTCTTT. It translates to CASSSNREGTEAFF.

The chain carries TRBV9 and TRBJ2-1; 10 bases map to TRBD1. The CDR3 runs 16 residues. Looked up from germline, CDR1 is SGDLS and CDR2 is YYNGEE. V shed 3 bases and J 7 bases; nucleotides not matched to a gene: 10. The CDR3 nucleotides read TGTGCCAGCAGCGCCCGACCCGGACAGGGGGAGAATGAGCAGTTCTTC. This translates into CASSARPGQGENEQFF.

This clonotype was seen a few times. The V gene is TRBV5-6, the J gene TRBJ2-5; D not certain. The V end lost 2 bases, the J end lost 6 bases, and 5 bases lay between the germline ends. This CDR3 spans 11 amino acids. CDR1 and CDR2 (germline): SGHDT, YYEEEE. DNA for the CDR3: TGTGCCAGCAGCTTCATGAAGACCCAGTACTTC. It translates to CASSFMKTQYF.

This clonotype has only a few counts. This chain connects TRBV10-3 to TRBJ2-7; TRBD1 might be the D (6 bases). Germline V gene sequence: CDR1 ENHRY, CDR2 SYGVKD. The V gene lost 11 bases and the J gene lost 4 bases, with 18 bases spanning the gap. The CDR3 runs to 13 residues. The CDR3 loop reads CAVLGHAGYEQYF. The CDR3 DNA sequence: TGTGCCGTCTTGGGACACGCCGGGTACGAGCAGTACTTC.

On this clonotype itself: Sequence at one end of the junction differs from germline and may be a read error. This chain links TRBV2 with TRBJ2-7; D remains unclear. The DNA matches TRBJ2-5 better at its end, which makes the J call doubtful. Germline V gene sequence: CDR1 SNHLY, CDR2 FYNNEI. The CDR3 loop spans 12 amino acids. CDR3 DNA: TGTGCCACCAGTGTAACACAAGAGACCCAGTACTTC. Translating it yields CATSVTQETQYF.

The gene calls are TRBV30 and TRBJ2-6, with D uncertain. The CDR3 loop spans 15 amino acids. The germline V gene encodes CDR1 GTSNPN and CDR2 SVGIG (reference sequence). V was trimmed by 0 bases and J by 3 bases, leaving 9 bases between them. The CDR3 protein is CAWSVEVGGANVLTF. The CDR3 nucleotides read TGTGCCTGGAGTGTTGAGGTTGGTGGGGCCAACGTCCTGACTTTC.

CDR3 loop: CASSYGDRGNTEAFF. Here the CDR3 DNA reads TGTGCCAGCAGTTACGGGGACAGGGGAAACACTGAAGCTTTCTTT. The V gene is TRBV6-5, the J gene TRBJ1-1, with 10 bases fitting TRBD1. The CDR3 has 15 residues. V lost 2 bases and J lost 2; bases outside the gene matches: 2. Per germline, CDR1 MNHEY and CDR2 SVGAGI.

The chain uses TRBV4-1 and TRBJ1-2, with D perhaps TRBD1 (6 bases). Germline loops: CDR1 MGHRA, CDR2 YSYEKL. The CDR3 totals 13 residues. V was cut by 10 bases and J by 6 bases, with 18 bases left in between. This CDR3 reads CATRGGRKNGYTF. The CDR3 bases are TGCGCCACGAGAGGGGGGCGTAAGAATGGCTACACCTTC.

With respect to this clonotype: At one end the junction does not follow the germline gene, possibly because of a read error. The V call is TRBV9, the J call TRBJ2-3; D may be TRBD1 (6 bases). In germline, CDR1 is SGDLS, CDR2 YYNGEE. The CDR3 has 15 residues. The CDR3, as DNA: TGTGTCAGCGAAAGGGCAGGGGAAAACACAGATACGCAGTATTTT. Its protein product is CVSERAGENTDTQYF.

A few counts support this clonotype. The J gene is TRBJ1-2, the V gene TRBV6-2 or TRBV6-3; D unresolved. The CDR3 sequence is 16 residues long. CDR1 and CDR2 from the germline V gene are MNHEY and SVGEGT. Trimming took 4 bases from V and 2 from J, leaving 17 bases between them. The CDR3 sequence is CASSFQGSLGNYGYTF. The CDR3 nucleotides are TGTGCCAGCAGTTTTCAAGGGTCATTGGGGAACTATGGCTACACCTTC.

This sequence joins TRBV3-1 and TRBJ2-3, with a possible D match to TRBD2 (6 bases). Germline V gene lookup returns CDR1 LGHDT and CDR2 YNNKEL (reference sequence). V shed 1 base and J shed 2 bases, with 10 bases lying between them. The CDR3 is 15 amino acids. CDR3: CASSQGRGYTDTQYF. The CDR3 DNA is TGTGCCAGCAGCCAAGGTCGGGGGTACACAGATACGCAGTATTTT.

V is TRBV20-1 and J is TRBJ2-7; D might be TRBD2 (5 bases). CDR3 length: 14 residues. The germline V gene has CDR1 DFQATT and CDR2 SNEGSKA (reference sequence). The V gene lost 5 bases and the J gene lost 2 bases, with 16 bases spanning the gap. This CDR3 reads CSAEHQTTTYEQYF. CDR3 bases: TGCAGTGCTGAACACCAGACTACCACCTACGAGCAGTACTTC.

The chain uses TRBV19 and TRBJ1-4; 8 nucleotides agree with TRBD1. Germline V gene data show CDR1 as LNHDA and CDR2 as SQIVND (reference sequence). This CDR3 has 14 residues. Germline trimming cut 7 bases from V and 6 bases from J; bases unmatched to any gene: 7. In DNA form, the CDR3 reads TGTGCCAGTATCCCAGGGGGCGGGGATGAAAAACTGTTTTTT. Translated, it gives CASIPGGGDEKLFF.

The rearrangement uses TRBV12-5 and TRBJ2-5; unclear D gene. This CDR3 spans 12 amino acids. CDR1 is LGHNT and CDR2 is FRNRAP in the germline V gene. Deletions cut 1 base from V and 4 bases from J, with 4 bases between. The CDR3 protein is CASGLDRETQYF. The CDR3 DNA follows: TGTGCTAGTGGTTTGGACAGAGAGACCCAGTACTTC.

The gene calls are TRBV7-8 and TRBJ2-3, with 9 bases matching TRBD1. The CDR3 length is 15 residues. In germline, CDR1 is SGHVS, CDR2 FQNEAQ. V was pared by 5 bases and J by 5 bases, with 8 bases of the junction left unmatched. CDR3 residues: CASSGLGQGEDTQYF. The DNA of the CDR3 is TGTGCCAGCAGCGGCTTGGGACAGGGCGAAGATACGCAGTATTTT.

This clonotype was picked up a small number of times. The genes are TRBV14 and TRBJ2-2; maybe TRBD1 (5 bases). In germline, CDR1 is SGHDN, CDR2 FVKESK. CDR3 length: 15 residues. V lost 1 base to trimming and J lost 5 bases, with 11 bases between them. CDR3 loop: CASSQGQGKTGELFF. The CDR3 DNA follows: TGTGCCAGCAGCCAAGGTCAGGGAAAAACCGGGGAGCTGTTTTTT.